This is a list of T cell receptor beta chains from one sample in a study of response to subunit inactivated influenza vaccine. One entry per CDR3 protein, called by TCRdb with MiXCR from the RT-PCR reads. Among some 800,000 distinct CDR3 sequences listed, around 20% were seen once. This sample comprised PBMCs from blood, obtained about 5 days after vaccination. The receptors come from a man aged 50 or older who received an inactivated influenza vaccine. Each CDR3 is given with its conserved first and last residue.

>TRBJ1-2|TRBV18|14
CASSPIEGQGGYTF
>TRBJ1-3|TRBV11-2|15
CASSLGLNSGNTIYF
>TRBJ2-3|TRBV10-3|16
CAISYPTELGTDTQYF
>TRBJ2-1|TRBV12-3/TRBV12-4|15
CASAGTGVKYNEQFF
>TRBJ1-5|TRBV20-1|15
CSAMGEAARNQPQHF
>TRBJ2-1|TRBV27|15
CASSLRREGLNEQFF
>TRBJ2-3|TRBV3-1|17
CASSQGKADRHTDTQYF
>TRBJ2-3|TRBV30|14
CAWSVWGAGDTQYF
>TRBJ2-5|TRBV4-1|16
CASSQVGGGVQETQYF
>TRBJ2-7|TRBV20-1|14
CSATPPSSDYEQYF
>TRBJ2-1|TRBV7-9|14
CASSLVGQAGEQFF